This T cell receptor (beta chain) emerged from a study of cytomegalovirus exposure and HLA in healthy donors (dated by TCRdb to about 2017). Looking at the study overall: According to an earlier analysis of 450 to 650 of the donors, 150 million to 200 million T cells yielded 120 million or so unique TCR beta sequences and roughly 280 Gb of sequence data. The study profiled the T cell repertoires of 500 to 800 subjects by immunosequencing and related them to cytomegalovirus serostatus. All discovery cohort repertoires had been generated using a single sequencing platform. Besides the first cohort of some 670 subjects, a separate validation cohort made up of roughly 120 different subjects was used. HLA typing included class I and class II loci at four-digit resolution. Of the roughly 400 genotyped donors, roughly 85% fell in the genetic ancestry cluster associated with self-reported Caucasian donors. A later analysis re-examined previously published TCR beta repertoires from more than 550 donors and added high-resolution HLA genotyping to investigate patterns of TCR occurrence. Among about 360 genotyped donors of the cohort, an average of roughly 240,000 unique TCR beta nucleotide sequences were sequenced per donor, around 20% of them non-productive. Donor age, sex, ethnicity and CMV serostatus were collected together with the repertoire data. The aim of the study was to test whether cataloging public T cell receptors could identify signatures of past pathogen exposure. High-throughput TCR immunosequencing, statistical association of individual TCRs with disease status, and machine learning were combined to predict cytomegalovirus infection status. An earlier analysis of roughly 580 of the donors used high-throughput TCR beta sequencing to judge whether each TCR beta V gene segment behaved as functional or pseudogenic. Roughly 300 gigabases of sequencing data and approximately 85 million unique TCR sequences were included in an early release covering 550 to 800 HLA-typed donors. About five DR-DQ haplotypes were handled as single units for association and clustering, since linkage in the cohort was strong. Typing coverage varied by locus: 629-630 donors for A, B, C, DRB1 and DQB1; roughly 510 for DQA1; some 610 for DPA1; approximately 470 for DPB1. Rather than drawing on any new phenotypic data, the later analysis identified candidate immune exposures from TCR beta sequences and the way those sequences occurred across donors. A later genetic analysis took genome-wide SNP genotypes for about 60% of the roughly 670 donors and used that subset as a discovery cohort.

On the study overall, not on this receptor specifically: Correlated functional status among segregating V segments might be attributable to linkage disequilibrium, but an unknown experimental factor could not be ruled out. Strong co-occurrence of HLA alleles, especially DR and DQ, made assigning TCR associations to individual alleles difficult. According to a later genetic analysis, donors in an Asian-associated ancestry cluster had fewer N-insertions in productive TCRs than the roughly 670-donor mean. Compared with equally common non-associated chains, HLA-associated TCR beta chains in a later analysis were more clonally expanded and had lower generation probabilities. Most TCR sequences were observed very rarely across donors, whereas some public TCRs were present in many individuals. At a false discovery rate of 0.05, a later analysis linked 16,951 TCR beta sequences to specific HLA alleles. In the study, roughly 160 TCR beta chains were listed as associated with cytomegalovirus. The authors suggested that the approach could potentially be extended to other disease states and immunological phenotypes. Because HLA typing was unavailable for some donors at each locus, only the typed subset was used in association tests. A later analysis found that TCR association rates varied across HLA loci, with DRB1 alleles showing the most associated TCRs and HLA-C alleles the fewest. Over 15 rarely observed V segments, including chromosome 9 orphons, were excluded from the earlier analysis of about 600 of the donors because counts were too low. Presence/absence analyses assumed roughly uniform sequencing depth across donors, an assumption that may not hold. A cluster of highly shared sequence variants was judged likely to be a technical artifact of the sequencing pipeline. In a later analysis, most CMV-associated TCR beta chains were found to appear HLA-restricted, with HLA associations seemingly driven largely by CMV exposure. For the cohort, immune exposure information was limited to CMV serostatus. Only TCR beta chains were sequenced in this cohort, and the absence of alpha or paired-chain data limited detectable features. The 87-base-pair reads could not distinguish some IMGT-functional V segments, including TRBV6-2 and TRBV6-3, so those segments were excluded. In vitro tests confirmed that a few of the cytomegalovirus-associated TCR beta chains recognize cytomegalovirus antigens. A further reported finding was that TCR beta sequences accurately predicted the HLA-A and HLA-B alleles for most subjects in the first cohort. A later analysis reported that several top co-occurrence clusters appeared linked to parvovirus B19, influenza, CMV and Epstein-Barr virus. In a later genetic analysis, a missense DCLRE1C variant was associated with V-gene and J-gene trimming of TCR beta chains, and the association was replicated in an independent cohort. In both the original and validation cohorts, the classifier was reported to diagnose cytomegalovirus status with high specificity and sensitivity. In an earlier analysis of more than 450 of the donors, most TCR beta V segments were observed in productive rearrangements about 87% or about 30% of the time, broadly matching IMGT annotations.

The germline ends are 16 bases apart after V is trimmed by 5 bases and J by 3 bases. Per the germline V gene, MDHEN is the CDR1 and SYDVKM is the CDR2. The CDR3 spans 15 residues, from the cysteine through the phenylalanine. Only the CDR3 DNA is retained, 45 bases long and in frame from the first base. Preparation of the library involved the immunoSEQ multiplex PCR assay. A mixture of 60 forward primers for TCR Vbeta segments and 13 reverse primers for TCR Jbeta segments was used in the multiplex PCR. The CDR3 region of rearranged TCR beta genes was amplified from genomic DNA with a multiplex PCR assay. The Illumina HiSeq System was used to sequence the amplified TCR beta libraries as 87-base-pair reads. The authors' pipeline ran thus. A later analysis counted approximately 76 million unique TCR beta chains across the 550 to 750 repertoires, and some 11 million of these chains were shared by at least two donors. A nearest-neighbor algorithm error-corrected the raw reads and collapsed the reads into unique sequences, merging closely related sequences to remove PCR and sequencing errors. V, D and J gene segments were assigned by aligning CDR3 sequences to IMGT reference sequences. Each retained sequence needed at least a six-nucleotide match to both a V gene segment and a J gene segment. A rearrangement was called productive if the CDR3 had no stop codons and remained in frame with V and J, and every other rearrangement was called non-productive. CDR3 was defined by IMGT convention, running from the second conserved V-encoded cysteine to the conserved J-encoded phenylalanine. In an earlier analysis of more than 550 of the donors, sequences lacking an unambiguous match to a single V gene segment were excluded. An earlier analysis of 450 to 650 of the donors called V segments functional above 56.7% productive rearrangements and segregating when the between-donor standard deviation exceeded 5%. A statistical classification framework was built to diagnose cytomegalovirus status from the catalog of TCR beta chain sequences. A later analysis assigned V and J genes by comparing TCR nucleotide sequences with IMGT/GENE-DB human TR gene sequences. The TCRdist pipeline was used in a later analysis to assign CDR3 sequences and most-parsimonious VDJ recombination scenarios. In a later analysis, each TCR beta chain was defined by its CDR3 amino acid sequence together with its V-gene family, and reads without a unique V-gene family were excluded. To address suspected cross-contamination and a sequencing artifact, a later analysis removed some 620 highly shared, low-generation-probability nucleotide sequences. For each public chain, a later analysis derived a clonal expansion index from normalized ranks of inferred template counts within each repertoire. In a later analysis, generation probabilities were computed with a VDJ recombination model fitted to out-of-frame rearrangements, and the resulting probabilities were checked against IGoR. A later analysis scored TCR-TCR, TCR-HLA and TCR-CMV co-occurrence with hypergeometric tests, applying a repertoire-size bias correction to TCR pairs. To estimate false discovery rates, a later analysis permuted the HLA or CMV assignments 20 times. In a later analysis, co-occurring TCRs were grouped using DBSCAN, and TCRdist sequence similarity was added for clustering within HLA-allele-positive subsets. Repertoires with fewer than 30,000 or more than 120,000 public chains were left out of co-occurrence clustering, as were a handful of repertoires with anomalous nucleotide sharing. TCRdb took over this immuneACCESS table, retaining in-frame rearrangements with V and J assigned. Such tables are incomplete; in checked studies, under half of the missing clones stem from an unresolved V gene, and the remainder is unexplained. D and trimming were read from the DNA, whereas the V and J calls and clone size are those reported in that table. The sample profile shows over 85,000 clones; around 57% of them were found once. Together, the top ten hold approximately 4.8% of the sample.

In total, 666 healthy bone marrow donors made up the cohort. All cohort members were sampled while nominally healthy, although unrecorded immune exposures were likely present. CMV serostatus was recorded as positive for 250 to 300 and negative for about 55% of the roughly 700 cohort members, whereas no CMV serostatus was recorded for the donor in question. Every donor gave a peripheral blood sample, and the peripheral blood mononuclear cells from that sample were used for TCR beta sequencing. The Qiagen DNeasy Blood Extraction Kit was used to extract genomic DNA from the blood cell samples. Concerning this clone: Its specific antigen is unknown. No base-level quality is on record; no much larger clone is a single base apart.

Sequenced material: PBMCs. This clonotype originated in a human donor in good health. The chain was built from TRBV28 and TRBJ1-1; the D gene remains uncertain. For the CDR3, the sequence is CASSPRPGVYTEAFF. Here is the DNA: TGTGCCAGCAGTCCGAGGCCGGGAGTCTACACTGAAGCTTTCTTT.